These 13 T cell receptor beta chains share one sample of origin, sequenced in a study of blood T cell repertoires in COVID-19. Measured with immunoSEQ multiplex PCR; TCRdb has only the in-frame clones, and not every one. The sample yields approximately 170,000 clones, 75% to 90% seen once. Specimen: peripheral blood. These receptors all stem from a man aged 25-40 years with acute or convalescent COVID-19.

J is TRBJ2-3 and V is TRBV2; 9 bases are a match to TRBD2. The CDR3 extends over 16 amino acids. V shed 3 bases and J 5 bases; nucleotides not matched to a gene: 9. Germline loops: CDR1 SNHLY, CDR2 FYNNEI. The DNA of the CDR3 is TGTGCCAGCAGTGACGGGTTAGCGGGAGTGAAAGATACGCAGTATTTT. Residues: CASSDGLAGVKDTQYF.

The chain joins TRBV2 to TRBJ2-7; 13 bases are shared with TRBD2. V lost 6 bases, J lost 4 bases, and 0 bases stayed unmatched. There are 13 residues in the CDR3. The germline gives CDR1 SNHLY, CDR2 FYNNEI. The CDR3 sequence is CASRTSGRYEQYF. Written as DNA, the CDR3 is TGTGCCAGCAGGACTAGCGGGAGGTACGAGCAGTACTTC.

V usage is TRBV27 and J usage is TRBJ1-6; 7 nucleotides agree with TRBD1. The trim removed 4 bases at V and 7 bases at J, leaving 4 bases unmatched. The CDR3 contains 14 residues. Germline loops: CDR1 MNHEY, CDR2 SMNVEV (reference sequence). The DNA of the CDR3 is TGTGCCAGCAGTTCCGGGACAGAGAATTCACCCCTCCACTTT. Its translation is CASSSGTENSPLHF.

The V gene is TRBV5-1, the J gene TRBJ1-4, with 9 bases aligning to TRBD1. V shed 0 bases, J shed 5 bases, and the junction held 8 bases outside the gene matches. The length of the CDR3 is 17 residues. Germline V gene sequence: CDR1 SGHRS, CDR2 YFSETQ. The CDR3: CASSLDPPTGGNEKLFF. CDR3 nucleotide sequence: TGCGCCAGCAGCTTGGACCCCCCGACAGGGGGGAATGAAAAACTGTTTTTT.

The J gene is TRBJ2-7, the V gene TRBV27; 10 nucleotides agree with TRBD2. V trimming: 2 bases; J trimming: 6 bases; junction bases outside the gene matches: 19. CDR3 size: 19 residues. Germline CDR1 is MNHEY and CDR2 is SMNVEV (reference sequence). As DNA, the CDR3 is TGTGCCAGCAGTTTAGAGAGGCGCCGGACTAGCGGAGACGCCAGCGAGCAGTACTTC. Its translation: CASSLERRRTSGDASEQYF.

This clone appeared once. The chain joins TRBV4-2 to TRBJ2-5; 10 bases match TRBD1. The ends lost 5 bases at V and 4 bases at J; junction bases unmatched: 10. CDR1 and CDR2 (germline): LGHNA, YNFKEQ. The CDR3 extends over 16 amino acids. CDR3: CASSKPGTGEGETQYF. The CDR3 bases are TGTGCCAGCAGCAAACCCGGGACAGGGGAAGGAGAGACCCAGTACTTC.

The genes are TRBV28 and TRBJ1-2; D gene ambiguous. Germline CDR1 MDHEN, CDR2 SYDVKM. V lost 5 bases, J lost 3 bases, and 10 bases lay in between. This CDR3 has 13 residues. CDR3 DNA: TGTGCCAGCAGTACCCAGGCCCACTATGGCTACACCTTC. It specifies CASSTQAHYGYTF.

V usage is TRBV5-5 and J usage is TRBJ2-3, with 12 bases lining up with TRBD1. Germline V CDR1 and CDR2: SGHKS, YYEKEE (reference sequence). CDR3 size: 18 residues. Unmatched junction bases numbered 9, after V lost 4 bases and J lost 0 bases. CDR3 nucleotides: TGTGCCAGCAGCGCGTGGGACAGGGGGCTAACTAGCACAGATACGCAGTATTTT. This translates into CASSAWDRGLTSTDTQYF.

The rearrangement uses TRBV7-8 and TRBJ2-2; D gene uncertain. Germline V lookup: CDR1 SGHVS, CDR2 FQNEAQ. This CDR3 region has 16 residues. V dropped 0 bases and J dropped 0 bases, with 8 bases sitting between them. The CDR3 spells CASSLARVTNTGELFF. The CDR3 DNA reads TGTGCCAGCAGCTTAGCAAGAGTAACGAACACCGGGGAGCTGTTTTTT.

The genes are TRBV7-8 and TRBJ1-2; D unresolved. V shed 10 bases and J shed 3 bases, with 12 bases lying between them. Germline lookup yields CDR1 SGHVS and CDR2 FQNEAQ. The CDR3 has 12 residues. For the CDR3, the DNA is TGTGCCACCGCGACTACCGACTATGGCTACACCTTC. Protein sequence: CATATTDYGYTF. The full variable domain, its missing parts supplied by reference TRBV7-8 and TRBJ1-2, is GAGVSQSPRYKVAKRGQDVALRCDPISGHVSLFWYQQALGQGPEFLTYFQNEAQLDKSGLPSDRFFAERPEGSVSTLKIQRTQQEDSAVYLCATATTDYGYTFGSGTRLTVV.

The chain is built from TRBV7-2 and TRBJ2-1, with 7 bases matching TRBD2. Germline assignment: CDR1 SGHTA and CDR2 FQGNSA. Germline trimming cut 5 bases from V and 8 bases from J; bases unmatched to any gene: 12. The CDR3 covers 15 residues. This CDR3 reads CASSRRASGNYEQFF. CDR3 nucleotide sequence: TGTGCCAGCAGCCGTCGGGCGAGCGGGAACTATGAGCAGTTCTTC.

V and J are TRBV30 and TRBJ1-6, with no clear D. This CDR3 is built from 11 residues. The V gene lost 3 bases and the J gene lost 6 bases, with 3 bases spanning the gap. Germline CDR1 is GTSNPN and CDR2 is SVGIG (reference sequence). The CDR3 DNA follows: TGTGCCTGGAGGCGTAATTCACCCCTCCACTTT. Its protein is CAWRRNSPLHF.

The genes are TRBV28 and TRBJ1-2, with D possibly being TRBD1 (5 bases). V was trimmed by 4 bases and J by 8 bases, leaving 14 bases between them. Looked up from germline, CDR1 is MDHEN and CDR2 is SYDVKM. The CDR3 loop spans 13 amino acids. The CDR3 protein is CASSSPGRDGYTF. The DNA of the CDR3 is TGTGCCAGCAGTTCGCCTGGGAGGGACGGCTACACCTTC.